Given below is one TCR beta chain in context. What antigen it recognizes has not been identified. In total, roughly 670 healthy bone marrow donors made up the cohort. All cohort members were sampled while nominally healthy, although unrecorded immune exposures were likely present. The donor was CMV seropositive and belonged to the group of 270 or so seropositive cohort members. Every donor gave a peripheral blood sample, and the peripheral blood mononuclear cells from that sample were used for TCR beta sequencing. The Qiagen DNeasy Blood Extraction Kit was used to extract genomic DNA from the blood cell samples. CDR1 and CDR2 (SGDLS, YYNGEE) derive from the germline V gene. Measured from the cysteine to the phenylalanine, the CDR3 is 13 residues long. Just CDR3 DNA is preserved here, 39 bases in frame from base 1. The V end loses 4 bases and the J end loses 5 bases, and a stretch of 10 bases separates them.

This sample was taken from a study of cytomegalovirus exposure and HLA in healthy donors (dated by TCRdb to about 2017). Study-wide context: In an earlier analysis of several hundred of the donors, 250 to 350 Gb of sequence data and 90 million to 120 million unique TCR beta sequences from 180 million or so T cells were reported. Besides the first cohort of roughly 660 subjects, a separate validation cohort made up of roughly 130 different subjects was used. An early release covering over 500 HLA-typed donors comprised 250 to 350 gigabases of sequencing data and some 79 million unique TCR sequences. An earlier analysis of fewer than 750 of the donors used high-throughput TCR beta sequencing to judge whether each TCR beta V gene segment behaved as functional or pseudogenic. Every discovery cohort repertoire had been produced on one sequencing platform. Donor age, sex, ethnicity and CMV serostatus were collected together with the repertoire data. Class I and class II HLA loci were covered by the typing at four-digit resolution. The study was designed to test whether signatures of past pathogen exposure could be identified by cataloging public T cell receptors. Rather than drawing on any new phenotypic data, the later analysis identified candidate immune exposures from TCR beta sequences and the way those sequences occurred across donors. The number of typed donors differed by locus: about 629-630 for A, B, C, DRB1 and DQB1; roughly 510 for DQA1; about 600 for DPA1; and roughly 450 for DPB1. In a later genetic analysis, genome-wide SNP genotypes for about three fifths of the roughly 670 donors were used, and that subset was treated as a discovery cohort. A later analysis re-analyzed previously published TCR beta repertoires from 660 or so donors and added high-resolution HLA genotyping to study TCR occurrence patterns. On average, roughly 200,000 unique TCR beta nucleotide sequences were sequenced per donor among a few hundred genotyped donors of the cohort, with about 17% of those sequences being non-productive. The study profiled the T cell repertoires of around 700 subjects by immunosequencing and related them to cytomegalovirus serostatus. High-throughput TCR immunosequencing, statistical association of individual TCRs with disease status, and machine learning were combined to predict cytomegalovirus infection status. Roughly 5 DR-DQ haplotypes were treated as single units for association and clustering because of strong linkage in the cohort. Of the approximately 400 genotyped donors, approximately 80% fell in the genetic ancestry cluster associated with self-reported Caucasian donors. What the study reported, not specific to this receptor: According to the authors, the approach could potentially be generalized to other disease states and immunological phenotypes. Roughly uniform sequencing depth across donors was assumed in presence/absence analyses, although this assumption may not hold. Compared with equally common non-associated chains, HLA-associated TCR beta chains in a later analysis were more clonally expanded and had lower generation probabilities. A later analysis associated 15,000 or so TCR beta sequences with specific HLA alleles at a false discovery rate of 0.05. Over 15 rarely observed V segments, including chromosome 9 orphons, were excluded from the earlier analysis of approximately 500 of the donors because counts were too low. A later genetic analysis reported fewer N-insertions in productive TCRs among donors in an Asian-associated ancestry cluster than the roughly 700-donor mean. Linkage disequilibrium might explain the correlated functional status among segregating V segments, but an unknown experimental factor could not be ruled out. Some IMGT-functional V segments, including TRBV6-2 and TRBV6-3, could not be told apart with the 87-base-pair reads, so those segments were excluded. Because HLA typing was unavailable for some donors at each locus, only the typed subset was used in association tests. The study listed 164 TCR beta chains as associated with cytomegalovirus. The classifier was reported to diagnose cytomegalovirus status with high specificity and sensitivity in both the original cohort and the validation cohort. The sequencing pipeline was judged likely to have produced a cluster of highly shared sequence variants as a technical artifact. V-gene and J-gene trimming of TCR beta chains was associated with a missense DCLRE1C variant in a later genetic analysis, and the association was replicated in an independent cohort. While some public TCRs were present in many individuals, most TCR sequences turned up only very rarely across donors. A further reported finding was that TCR beta sequences accurately predicted the HLA-A and HLA-B alleles for most subjects in the first cohort. When HLA alleles, especially DR and DQ, strongly co-occurred, TCR associations were difficult to assign to individual alleles. A later analysis reported that several top co-occurrence clusters appeared linked to parvovirus B19, influenza, CMV and Epstein-Barr virus. The cohort was sequenced for TCR beta chains only, and without alpha or paired-chain data the features that could be detected were limited. Three of the identified cytomegalovirus-associated TCR beta chains were confirmed in vitro to be specific for cytomegalovirus antigens. An earlier analysis of 450 to 750 of the donors showed that most TCR beta V segments appeared in productive rearrangements either about 87% or about 30% of the time, which broadly matched IMGT annotations. According to a later analysis, TCR association rates differed among HLA loci, with DRB1 alleles showing the most associated TCRs and HLA-C alleles showing the fewest. For the cohort, immune exposure information was limited to CMV serostatus. Most CMV-associated TCR beta chains appeared to be HLA-restricted in a later analysis, and the HLA associations seemed to be driven largely by CMV exposure.

The library was prepared using the immunoSEQ multiplex PCR assay. For the multiplex PCR, a mixture combining 60 forward primers for TCR Vbeta segments and 13 reverse primers for TCR Jbeta segments was used. A multiplex PCR assay on genomic DNA amplified the CDR3 region of rearranged TCR beta genes. Amplified TCR beta libraries were sequenced as 87-base-pair reads on the Illumina HiSeq System. In the paper's pipeline: A later analysis tallied tens of millions of unique TCR beta chains across the 666 repertoires, and about 10 million of those chains were shared by two or more donors. Raw reads were error-corrected and collapsed into unique sequences with a nearest-neighbor algorithm that merged closely related sequences to remove PCR and sequencing errors. To assign V, D and J gene segments, CDR3 sequences were aligned to IMGT reference sequences. Each retained sequence needed at least a six-nucleotide match to both a V gene segment and a J gene segment. A rearrangement was called productive if the CDR3 had no stop codons and remained in frame with V and J, and every other rearrangement was called non-productive. CDR3 was defined by IMGT convention, running from the second conserved V-encoded cysteine to the conserved J-encoded phenylalanine. The earlier analysis of a few hundred of the donors excluded sequences that lacked an unambiguous match to a single V gene segment. An earlier analysis of approximately 590 of the donors classified V segments as functional when productive rearrangements were above 56.7% and as segregating when the standard deviation between donors was above 5%. A statistical classification framework was developed to diagnose cytomegalovirus status using the catalog of TCR beta chain sequences. A later analysis assigned V and J genes by comparing TCR nucleotide sequences with IMGT/GENE-DB human TR gene sequences. A later analysis assigned CDR3 sequences and most-parsimonious VDJ recombination scenarios with the TCRdist pipeline. In a later analysis, each TCR beta chain was defined by its CDR3 amino acid sequence together with its V-gene family, and reads without a unique V-gene family were excluded. To address suspected cross-contamination and a sequencing artifact, a later analysis removed some 620 highly shared, low-generation-probability nucleotide sequences. For each public chain, a later analysis derived a clonal expansion index from normalized ranks of inferred template counts within each repertoire. Generation probabilities in a later analysis came from a VDJ recombination model fitted to out-of-frame rearrangements, and those results were checked against IGoR. Hypergeometric tests were used in a later analysis to score TCR-TCR, TCR-HLA and TCR-CMV co-occurrence, with a repertoire-size bias correction applied to the TCR pairs. In a later analysis, false discovery rates were estimated by permuting HLA or CMV assignments 20 times. In a later analysis, co-occurring TCRs were grouped with DBSCAN, and TCRdist sequence similarity was added when clustering was performed within HLA-allele-positive subsets. Repertoires with fewer than 30,000 or more than 120,000 public chains, plus five repertoires with anomalous nucleotide sharing, were excluded from co-occurrence clustering. TCRdb limited this immuneACCESS table to in-frame rearrangements with V and J called. A share of clones is missing; checked studies link under half to unresolved V genes, and the rest is unexplained. The V and J calls and clone size were taken over from that table, and D and trimming were inferred from the DNA. This sample's records show fewer than 250,000 clones. The top ten hold approximately 1% of the sample.

The receptor was isolated from a woman in her twenties or thirties in good health and CMV-seropositive. Sequencing was carried out using PBMCs. The chain links TRBV9 with TRBJ2-1; the best D guess is TRBD1, with 5 bases matching. CDR3 protein: CASSLDRNNEQFF. The DNA reads as follows: TGTGCCAGCAGCCTCGACAGAAACAATGAGCAGTTCTTC.